This is a list of T cell receptor beta chains from one sample in a study of cytomegalovirus exposure and HLA in healthy donors. The repertoire was sequenced with immunoSEQ multiplex PCR; TCRdb's copy has only in-frame clones and lacks some. The repertoire includes roughly 150,000 clones, roughly 84% of them detected once, and 0.8% to 1.3% sits in the top ten. Material for sequencing was PBMCs. The receptors were sampled from a man aged 25 to 40 in good health and CMV-seronegative. Both conserved end residues are trimmed from each CDR3. Fields, in order: V gene, CDR3 protein.

TRBV6-1	ASSEPGTMNTEAF
TRBV15	ATSREDGEPNEKLF
TRBV19	ASKNRVESYNEQF
TRBV25-1	ASSEVRIQDTQY
TRBV18	ASSPLAGLADTQY
TRBV10-2	ASRTGGAGYEQY
TRBV11-2	ASSPGQGGYEQY
TRBV23-1	ASSPTDRYNEQF
TRBV2	ASSEGSWDRGFSQETQY
TRBV5-4	ASSLKGSPGHTTGELF
TRBV7-9	SSTAQPGQGFGEQY
TRBV30	AWSVIGSQGADTQY
TRBV5-4	ASSRTADSPYGYT
TRBV28	ASSLRRETTDTQY
TRBV27	ASSGQDVYEQY
TRBV2	ASSDWTGDNQPQH
TRBV29-1	SENTAGETQY
TRBV18	ASSPLGQGYEQY
TRBV27	ASSSGWRTDTQY
TRBV5-6	ASSLGGGLDTQY
TRBV6-6	ASSYSQGAEQY
TRBV6-6	ASNLRGQLNQPQH
TRBV5-8	ASSSSQGAQPQH
TRBV25-1	ASSDISLSNQPQH
TRBV29-1	SVPRDSSYNEQF
TRBV6-1	ASSEAGDTGELF
TRBV2	ASATHSMNTEAF
TRBV5-5	ASSRQGSNQPQH
TRBV5-6	ASSFRTEAF
TRBV5-6	ASSLRAEAF
TRBV15	ATSRGQGSDEAF
TRBV7-9	ASSRSGGYEQY
TRBV19	ASSIRSRQSGQPQH
TRBV5-1	ASSRGLAGEGETQY
TRBV27	ASSRTGSEQY
TRBV27	ASSLLRGTGLNTEAF
TRBV9	ASSEQGAGEQY
TRBV7-9	SSSLGTGRGYGYT
TRBV2	ASTSGVSNQPQH
TRBV4-1	ASSLQGENTEAF
TRBV10-3	AISVWGSPFDTDTGTTNNEQF
TRBV10-2	ASSEQAILAGGPVGELF
TRBV10-3	AITADRDGDGYT
TRBV6-6	ASSKGGSSYEQY
TRBV7-9	ASSSIQGTDTQY
TRBV4-1	ASSQEEGVSSYNEQF
TRBV4-1	ASSQTQSSTDTQY
TRBV6-1	ASSELADTGELF
TRBV18	ASLEDRFPYEQY
TRBV11-2	ASSFVGPSGGTDTQY
TRBV6-1	AGPPGNEKLF
TRBV2	ASTQLTVNTEAF
TRBV9	ASSVAGPGLAINEQF
TRBV10-3	AISESTVTSGRRGMMGQY
TRBV7-2	ASSSTGGGNQPQH
TRBV7-9	ASSRLSVSTDTQY
TRBV27	ASSWDRGHYEQY
TRBV13	ASRDWLITGELF
TRBV2	ASSEALPGPSPLH